What follows are 30 T cell receptor beta chains derived from one specimen sequenced in a study of CD8 T cells in ankylosing spondylitis. No antigens are known for them. Findings and limits, study-wide: The study identified a TCR beta motif of under ten highly homologous variants that appeared characteristic of ankylosing spondylitis blood.

Each CDR3 protein gets one entry after TCRdb re-called the 5' RACE reads with MiXCR. The repertoire holds 500,000 to 550,000 distinct CDR3 sequences, approximately 11% seen once, with 6.8% in the top ten. The specimen was blood, either unsorted or a sorted T cell fraction (not recorded which). These receptors originate from a male donor with ankylosing spondylitis.

Only a few counts were recorded for this clonotype. The rearrangement uses TRBV2 and TRBJ2-7, with 13 bases aligning to TRBD2. CDR1 SNHLY and CDR2 FYNNEI come from the germline V gene. The CDR3 length is 13 residues. V was pared by 8 bases and J by 2 bases, with 0 bases of the junction left unmatched. The CDR3, as DNA: TGTGCCAGCGGACTAGCGGGAGCCTACGAGCAGTACTTC. Encoded protein: CASGLAGAYEQYF.

The chain carries TRBV13 and TRBJ2-1; D gene uncertain. The CDR3 is made up of 12 amino acids. V was pared by 5 bases and J by 6 bases, with 8 bases between. Germline lookup yields CDR1 PRHDT and CDR2 FYEKMQ (reference sequence). This chain's CDR3 is CASSRRRNEQFF. The CDR3 region has the DNA TGTGCCAGCAGCAGACGGCGCAATGAGCAGTTCTTC.

This clonotype was found once. The chain employs TRBV12-3 or TRBV12-4 and TRBJ2-1, with TRBD2 identical over 7 bases. V lost 7 bases, J lost 1 base, and 13 bases stayed unmatched. CDR3 length: 17 amino acids. CDR3 bases: TGTGCCAGCAACGCCAGGGAGGGGTATGATTCCTACAATGAGCAGTTCTTC. This codes for CASNAREGYDSYNEQFF.

This clonotype was observed a handful of times. The gene calls are TRBV3-1 and TRBJ2-1; no reliable D call. V lost 2 bases to trimming and J lost 4 bases, with 12 bases between them. The germline CDR1 and CDR2 sequences are LGHDT and YNNKEL (reference sequence). This CDR3 contains 15 residues. In nucleotides, the CDR3 is TGTGCCAGCAGCCAATTTAGGAGCAATTACAATGAGCAGTTCTTC. Amino acids: CASSQFRSNYNEQFF.

This chain joins TRBV4-2 and TRBJ2-2, with 8 bases lining up with TRBD2. The CDR3 consists of 17 residues. The V segment lost 0 bases and the J segment 6 bases; nucleotides outside the gene matches: 9. Germline CDR1 is LGHNA and CDR2 is YNFKEQ. CDR3 residues: CASSQDPLAGRPGELFF. CDR3 DNA: TGTGCCAGCAGCCAAGATCCCCTAGCGGGCAGACCCGGGGAGCTGTTTTTT.

The V gene is TRBV28, the J gene TRBJ2-2; the D is unclear. Germline-derived CDR1 and CDR2 are MDHEN and SYDVKM. The germline V and J ends were trimmed by 3 bases and 4 bases, with 6 bases remaining between them. The CDR3 sequence is 13 residues long. The CDR3 region is CASSFKGTGELFF. In DNA form, the CDR3 reads TGTGCCAGCAGTTTCAAGGGCACCGGGGAGCTGTTTTTT.

The chain joins TRBV9 to TRBJ2-2; either TRBD1 or TRBD2 may supply D (8 bases each). The CDR3 runs to 16 residues. The germline V gene encodes CDR1 SGDLS and CDR2 YYNGEE. V lost 3 bases and J 1 base, leaving 13 bases between the germline ends. The CDR3 here is CASSAGGTGNTGELFF. The DNA of the CDR3 is TGTGCCAGCAGCGCGGGGGGGACAGGGAACACCGGGGAGCTGTTTTTT.

Only a few counts were recorded for this clonotype. The CDR3 region is CSARLAGGPGEQFF. The DNA of the CDR3 is TGCAGTGCCCGACTAGCGGGAGGACCCGGGGAGCAGTTCTTC. The V call is TRBV20-1, the J call TRBJ2-1, with 13 bases identical to TRBD2. V shed 6 bases and J 10 bases; nucleotides not matched to a gene: 9. CDR3 length equals 14 residues. Germline V gene sequence: CDR1 DFQATT, CDR2 SNEGSKA (reference sequence).

This chain uses TRBV11-3 with TRBJ2-3, with D tentatively TRBD1 (5 bases). The germline V and J ends were trimmed by 1 base and 0 bases, with 11 bases remaining between them. The CDR3 totals 16 residues. Germline lookup yields CDR1 SGHNT and CDR2 YENEEA. The CDR3 region has the DNA TGTGCCAGCAGCTTAGGGCTACAGGCGAGCACAGATACGCAGTATTTT. Its protein product is CASSLGLQASTDTQYF.

V gene TRBV5-6 combines with J gene TRBJ2-1; D call uncertain. Per the germline V gene, CDR1 is SGHDT and CDR2 is YYEEEE. The length of the CDR3 is 19 residues. V lost 5 bases and J 0 bases, leaving 24 bases between the germline ends. The CDR3 DNA reads as TGTGCCAGCAGAAAGAGTGTCAAACCCCAAAGGAGCTCCTACAATGAGCAGTTCTTC. This codes for CASRKSVKPQRSSYNEQFF.

The gene calls are TRBV18 and TRBJ1-1, with D possibly being TRBD1 (5 bases). Germline CDR1 KGHSH, CDR2 LQKENI. Deletions cut 0 bases from V and 1 base from J, with 9 bases between. The CDR3 sequence is 15 residues long. The CDR3 protein is CASSPPIGANTEAFF. The CDR3 DNA is TGTGCCAGCTCACCACCGATCGGGGCGAACACTGAAGCTTTCTTT.

This clonotype was seen a few times. The CDR3 DNA reads as TGTGCCAGCAGTTACAAGGGAAACGGGCGTAATGAAAAACTGTTTTTT. Its protein product is CASSYKGNGRNEKLFF. This chain uses TRBV6-5 with TRBJ1-4; D unclear. V lost 2 bases and J 4 bases, leaving 14 bases between the germline ends. The CDR3 totals 16 residues. Germline V gene lookup returns CDR1 MNHEY and CDR2 SVGAGI.

This clonotype was seen many times. V and J are TRBV29-1 and TRBJ1-2; TRBD1 aligns across 12 bases. J was trimmed by 6 bases and V by 4 bases; bases with no gene match: 6. The CDR3 is 14 amino acids. In germline, CDR1 is SQVTM, CDR2 ANQGSEA. Here the CDR3 DNA reads TGCAGCGTTGGGCGGGACAGGGGGCCCCATGGCTACACCTTC. It translates to CSVGRDRGPHGYTF.

Many counts were recorded for this clonotype. The chain couples TRBV7-9 to TRBJ1-2; D gene uncertain. The germline CDR1 and CDR2 sequences are SEHNR and FQNEAQ (reference sequence). The CDR3 loop spans 15 amino acids. V was shortened by 1 base and J by 1 base, with 10 bases between the two germline ends. The CDR3 here is CASSLDRPINYGYTF. The CDR3 nucleotides read TGTGCCAGCAGCTTAGATCGACCGATTAACTATGGCTACACCTTC.

The gene calls are TRBV7-8 and TRBJ2-7; 10 nucleotides align to TRBD2. This CDR3 contains 17 residues. V was clipped by 0 bases and J by 6 bases; unmatched bases: 11. CDR1 is SGHVS, CDR2 FQNEAQ, per germline. In DNA form, the CDR3 reads TGTGCCAGCAGCTTAGCGTGGCTAGCGGGAGTATACAGCGAGCAGTACGTC. Its translation is CASSLAWLAGVYSEQYV.

This clonotype has only a few counts. The rearrangement uses TRBV27 and TRBJ2-2; 8 bases map to TRBD2. Looked up from germline, CDR1 is MNHEY and CDR2 is SMNVEV (reference sequence). The CDR3 covers 16 residues. The V gene end was trimmed by 2 bases and the J gene end by 4 bases; junction bases not matched to a gene: 6. This chain's CDR3 is CASSLKWTSLTGELFF. Here the CDR3 DNA reads TGTGCCAGCAGTTTAAAGTGGACTAGCCTCACCGGGGAGCTGTTTTTT.

The chain has TRBV4-2 and TRBJ2-1; D is perhaps TRBD2 (5 bases). V gave up 1 base and J gave up 7 bases, with 14 bases separating them. The CDR3 sequence is 15 residues long. CDR1 LGHNA and CDR2 YNFKEQ come from the germline V gene. CDR3 residues: CASSQGLRGGNEQFF. The CDR3 DNA reads as TGTGCCAGCAGCCAAGGGCTCCGGGGTGGAAATGAGCAGTTCTTC.

The sample holds many counts of this clonotype. The J gene is TRBJ2-7, the V gene TRBV7-9, with D maybe TRBD2 (6 bases). Trimming shortened V by 4 bases and J by 5 bases, and 21 bases separated the two germline ends. This CDR3 is built from 16 residues. Germline V CDR1 and CDR2: SEHNR, FQNEAQ (reference sequence). The chain's CDR3 is CASSSPKLASAHEQYF. CDR3 nucleotide sequence: TGTGCCAGCAGCTCACCTAAACTAGCTAGTGCCCACGAGCAGTACTTC.

Only a few counts were recorded for this clonotype. V and J are TRBV6-5 and TRBJ2-5; D is ambiguous. The V gene's germline CDR1 is MNHEY and CDR2 SVGAGI. V was clipped by 2 bases and J by 4 bases, with 8 bases between them. The CDR3 runs to 13 residues. CDR3 amino acids: CASSYGRRETQYF. Written as DNA, the CDR3 is TGTGCCAGCAGTTACGGGCGGCGAGAGACCCAGTACTTC.

The rearrangement links TRBV7-2 to TRBJ2-1, with a weak D call TRBD2 (6 bases). CDR1 is SGHTA and CDR2 is FQGNSA in the germline V gene. CDR3 length: 15 residues. With 1 base removed from V and 4 bases from J, the gap between germline ends came to 11 bases. CDR3 sequence (DNA): TGTGCCAGCAGCTTAGAAGCGGGCCAATACAATGAGCAGTTCTTC. Protein product: CASSLEAGQYNEQFF.

The chain combines TRBV3-1 with TRBJ1-6; the D is unclear. Germline CDR1 and CDR2: LGHDT and YNNKEL (reference sequence). The CDR3 is 14 amino acids. V lost 0 bases to trimming and J lost 9 bases, with 9 bases between them. CDR3 region: CASSQDAQISPLHF. The DNA for the CDR3 is TGTGCCAGCAGCCAAGATGCCCAGATTTCACCCCTCCACTTT.

This clonotype was picked up a small number of times. The V and J genes are TRBV7-8 and TRBJ2-3; 14 positions match TRBD2. V shed 5 bases and J 2 bases; nucleotides not matched to a gene: 6. Germline V lookup: CDR1 SGHVS, CDR2 FQNEAQ. The CDR3 is 17 residues long. The CDR3 is CASSTRLAGGLTDTQYF. CDR3 DNA sequence: TGTGCCAGCAGCACCCGACTAGCGGGAGGGCTCACAGATACGCAGTATTTT.

The table lists this clonotype with many counts. The chain is built from TRBV7-9 and TRBJ1-2; D call uncertain. Germline V gene lookup returns CDR1 SEHNR and CDR2 FQNEAQ (reference sequence). Trimming removed 5 bases at V and 4 bases at J, with 14 bases between. The CDR3 is 14 amino acids. Here the CDR3 reads CASSRRGVAYGYTF. The CDR3 DNA is TGTGCCAGCAGCCGTCGAGGAGTCGCCTATGGCTACACCTTC.

This clonotype appeared many times. This chain uses TRBV12-3 or TRBV12-4 with TRBJ2-7; the match to TRBD2 covers 9 bases. The V segment lost 6 bases and the J segment 3 bases; nucleotides outside the gene matches: 6. This CDR3 region has 14 residues. The chain's CDR3 is CASSPGLANYEQYV. For the CDR3, the DNA is TGTGCCAGCAGCCCGGGACTAGCCAACTACGAGCAGTACGTC.

The CDR3 nucleotides read TGTGCCAGCAGTGGGAAGTTAGAGCAGTTCTTC. Translated: CASSGKLEQFF. J is TRBJ2-1 and V is TRBV2; no clear D. This CDR3 has 11 residues. Germline CDR1 is SNHLY and CDR2 is FYNNEI. Trimming removed 4 bases at V and 10 bases at J, with 8 bases between. The whole variable domain, remainder taken from reference TRBV2 and TRBJ2-1, is EPEVTQTPSHQVTQMGQEVILRCVPISNHLYFYWYRQILGQKVEFLVSFYNNEISEKSEIFDDQFSVERPDGSNFTLKIRSTKLEDSAMYFCASSGKLEQFFGPGTRLTVL.

This clonotype has a handful of counts. V gene TRBV2 combines with J gene TRBJ2-1; D uncertain. Germline values: CDR1 SNHLY, CDR2 FYNNEI. V was clipped by 8 bases and J by 6 bases, with 11 bases between them. CDR3 size: 12 residues. The CDR3 DNA is TGTGCCAGCCTCCTTCTACTCAATGAGCAGTTCTTC. This translates into CASLLLLNEQFF.

This clonotype was counted only a few times. The V gene is TRBV20-1, the J gene TRBJ2-7; D unclear. The V gene's germline CDR1 is DFQATT and CDR2 SNEGSKA (reference sequence). The CDR3 is 14 amino acids. The V gene lost 2 bases and the J gene lost 0 bases, with 11 bases spanning the gap. CDR3 sequence: CSARSRRSSYEQYF. The CDR3 coding sequence is TGCAGTGCTAGATCCAGACGGAGCTCCTACGAGCAGTACTTC.

This clonotype was seen a few times. This chain connects TRBV2 to TRBJ1-6; D remains unclear. In germline, CDR1 is SNHLY, CDR2 FYNNEI. The CDR3 is 12 residues long. Trimming cost V 6 bases and J 8 bases, with 8 bases left between them. Here the CDR3 reads CASRETHSPLHF. The CDR3, as DNA: TGTGCCAGCAGGGAGACACATTCACCCCTCCACTTT.

The rearrangement links TRBV10-3 to TRBJ2-1; D might be TRBD1 (6 bases). This CDR3 region has 14 residues. V dropped 10 bases and J dropped 5 bases, with 18 bases sitting between them. Germline V gene sequence: CDR1 ENHRY, CDR2 SYGVKD. CDR3 nucleotide sequence: TGTGCCACTACCCGGGACACTACCGACAATGAGCAGTTCTTC. Its translation is CATTRDTTDNEQFF.

Only a few counts were recorded for this clonotype. The chain has TRBV20-1 and TRBJ2-5; 9 nucleotides match TRBD2. Germline trimming cut 3 bases from V and 5 bases from J; bases unmatched to any gene: 10. This CDR3 is built from 15 residues. Germline values: CDR1 DFQATT, CDR2 SNEGSKA (reference sequence). The chain's CDR3 is CSARPASGAAETQYF. DNA for the CDR3: TGCAGTGCTAGGCCAGCTAGCGGGGCCGCCGAGACCCAGTACTTC.